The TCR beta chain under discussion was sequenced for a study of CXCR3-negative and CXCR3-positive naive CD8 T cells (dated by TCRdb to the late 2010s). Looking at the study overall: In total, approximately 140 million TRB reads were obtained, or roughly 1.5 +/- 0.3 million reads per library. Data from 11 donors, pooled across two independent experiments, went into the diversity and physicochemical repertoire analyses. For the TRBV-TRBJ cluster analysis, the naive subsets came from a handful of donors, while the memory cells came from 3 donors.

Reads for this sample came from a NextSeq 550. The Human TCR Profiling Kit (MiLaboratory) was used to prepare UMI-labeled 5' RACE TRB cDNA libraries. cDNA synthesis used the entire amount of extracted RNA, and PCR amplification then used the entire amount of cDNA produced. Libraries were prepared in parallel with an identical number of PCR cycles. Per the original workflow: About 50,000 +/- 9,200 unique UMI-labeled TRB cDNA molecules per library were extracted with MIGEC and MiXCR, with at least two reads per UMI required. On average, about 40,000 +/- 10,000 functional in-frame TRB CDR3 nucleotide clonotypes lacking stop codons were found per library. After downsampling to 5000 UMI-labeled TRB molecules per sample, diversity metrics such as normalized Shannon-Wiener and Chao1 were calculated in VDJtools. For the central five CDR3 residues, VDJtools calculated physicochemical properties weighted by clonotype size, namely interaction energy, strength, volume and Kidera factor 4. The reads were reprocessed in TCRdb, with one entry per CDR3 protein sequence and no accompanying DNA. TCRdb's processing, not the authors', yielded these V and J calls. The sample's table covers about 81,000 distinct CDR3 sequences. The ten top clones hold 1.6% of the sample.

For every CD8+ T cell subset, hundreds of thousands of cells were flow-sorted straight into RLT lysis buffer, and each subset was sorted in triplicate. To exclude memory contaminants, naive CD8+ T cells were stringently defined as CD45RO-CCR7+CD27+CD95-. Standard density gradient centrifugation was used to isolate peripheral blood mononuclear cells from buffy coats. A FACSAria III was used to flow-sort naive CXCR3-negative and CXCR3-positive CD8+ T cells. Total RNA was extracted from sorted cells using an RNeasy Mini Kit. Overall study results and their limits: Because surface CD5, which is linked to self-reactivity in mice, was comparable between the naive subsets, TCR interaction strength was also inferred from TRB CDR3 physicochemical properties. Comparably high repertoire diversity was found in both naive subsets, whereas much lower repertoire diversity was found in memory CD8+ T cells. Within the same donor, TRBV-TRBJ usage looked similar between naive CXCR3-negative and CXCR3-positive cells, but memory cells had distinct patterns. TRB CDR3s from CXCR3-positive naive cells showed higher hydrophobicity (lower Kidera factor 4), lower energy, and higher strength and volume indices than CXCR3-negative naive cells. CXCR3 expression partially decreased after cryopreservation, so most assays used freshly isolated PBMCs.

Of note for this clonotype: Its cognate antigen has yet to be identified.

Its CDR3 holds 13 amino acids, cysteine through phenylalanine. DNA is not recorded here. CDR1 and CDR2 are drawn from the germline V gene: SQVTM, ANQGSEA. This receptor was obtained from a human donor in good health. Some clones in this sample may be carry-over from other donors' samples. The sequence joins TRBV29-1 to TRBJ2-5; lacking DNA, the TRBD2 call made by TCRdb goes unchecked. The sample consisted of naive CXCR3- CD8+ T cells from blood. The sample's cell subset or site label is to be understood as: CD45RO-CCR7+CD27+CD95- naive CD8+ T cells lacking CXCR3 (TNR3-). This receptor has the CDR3 CSDLAGAQETQYF.